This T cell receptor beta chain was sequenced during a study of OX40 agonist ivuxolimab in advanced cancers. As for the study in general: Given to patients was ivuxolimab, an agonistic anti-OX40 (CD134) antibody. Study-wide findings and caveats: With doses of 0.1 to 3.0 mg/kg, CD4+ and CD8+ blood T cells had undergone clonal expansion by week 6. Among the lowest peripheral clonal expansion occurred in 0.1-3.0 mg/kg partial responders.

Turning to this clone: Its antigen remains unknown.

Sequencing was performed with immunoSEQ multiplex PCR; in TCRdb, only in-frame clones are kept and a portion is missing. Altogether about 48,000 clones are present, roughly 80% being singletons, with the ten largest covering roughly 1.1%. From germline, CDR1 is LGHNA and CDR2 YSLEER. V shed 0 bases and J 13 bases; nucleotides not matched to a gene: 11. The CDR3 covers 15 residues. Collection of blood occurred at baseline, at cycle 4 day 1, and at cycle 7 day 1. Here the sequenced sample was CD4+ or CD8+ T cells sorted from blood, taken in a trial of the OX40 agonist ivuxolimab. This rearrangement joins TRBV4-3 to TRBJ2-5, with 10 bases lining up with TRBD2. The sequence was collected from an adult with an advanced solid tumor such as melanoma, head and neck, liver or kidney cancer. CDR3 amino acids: CASSQEASGGRPPYF. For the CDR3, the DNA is TGCGCCAGCAGCCAAGAAGCTAGCGGGGGCCGGCCTCCGTACTTC.